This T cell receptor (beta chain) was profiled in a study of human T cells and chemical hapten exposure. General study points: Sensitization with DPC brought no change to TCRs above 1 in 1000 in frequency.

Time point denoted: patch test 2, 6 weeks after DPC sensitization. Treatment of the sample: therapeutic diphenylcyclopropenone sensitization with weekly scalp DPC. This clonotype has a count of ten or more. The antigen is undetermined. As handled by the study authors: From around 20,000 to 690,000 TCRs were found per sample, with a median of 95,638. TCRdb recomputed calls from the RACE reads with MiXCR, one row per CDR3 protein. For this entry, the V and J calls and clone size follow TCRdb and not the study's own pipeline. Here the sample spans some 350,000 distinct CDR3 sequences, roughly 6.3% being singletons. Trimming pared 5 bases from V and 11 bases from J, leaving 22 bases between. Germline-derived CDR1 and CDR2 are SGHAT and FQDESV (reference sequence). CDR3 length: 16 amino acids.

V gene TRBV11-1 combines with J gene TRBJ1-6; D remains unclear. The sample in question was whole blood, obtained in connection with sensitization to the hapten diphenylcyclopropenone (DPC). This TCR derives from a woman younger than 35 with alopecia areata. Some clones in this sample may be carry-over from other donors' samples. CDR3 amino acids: CASSPSGGEGTAPLHF. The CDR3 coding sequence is TGTGCCAGCAGCCCTAGCGGTGGGGAAGGAACGGCACCCCTCCACTTT.